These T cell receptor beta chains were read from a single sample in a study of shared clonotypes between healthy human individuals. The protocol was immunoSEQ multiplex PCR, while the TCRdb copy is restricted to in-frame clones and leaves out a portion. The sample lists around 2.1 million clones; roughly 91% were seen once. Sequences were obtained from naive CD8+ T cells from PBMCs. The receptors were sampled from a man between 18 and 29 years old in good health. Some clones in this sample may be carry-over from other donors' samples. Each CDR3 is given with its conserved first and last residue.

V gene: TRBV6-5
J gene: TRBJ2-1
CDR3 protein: CASSLSGSEQFF

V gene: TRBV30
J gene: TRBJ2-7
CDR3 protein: CAWRGGYEQYF

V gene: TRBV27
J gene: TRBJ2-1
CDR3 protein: CASSLGTGGPNEQFF

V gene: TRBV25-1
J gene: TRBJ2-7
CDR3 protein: CASSGLADTYEQYF

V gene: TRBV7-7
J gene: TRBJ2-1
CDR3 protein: CASSLGSAYEQFF

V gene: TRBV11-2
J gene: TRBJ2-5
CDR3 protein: CASRPPLAGEPETQYF

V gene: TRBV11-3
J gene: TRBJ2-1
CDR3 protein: CASSLDWSSYNEQFF

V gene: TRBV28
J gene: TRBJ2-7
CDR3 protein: CASSPQGIPYEQYF

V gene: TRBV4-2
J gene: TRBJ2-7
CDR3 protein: CASSQAEGATNEQYF

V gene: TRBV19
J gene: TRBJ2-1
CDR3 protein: CASSIASGSPYNEQFF

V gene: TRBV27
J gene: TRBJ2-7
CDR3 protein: CASSEGTSGRFREQYF

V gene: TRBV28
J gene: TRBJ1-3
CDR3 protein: CASSSPDSPFGNTIYF

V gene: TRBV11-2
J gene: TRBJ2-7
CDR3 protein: CASTPHYEQYF

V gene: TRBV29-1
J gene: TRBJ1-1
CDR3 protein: CSVRGATEAFF

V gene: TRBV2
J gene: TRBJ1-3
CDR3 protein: CASSDWTASSGNTIYF

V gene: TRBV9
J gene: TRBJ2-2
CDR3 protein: CASSPGLAGGELFF

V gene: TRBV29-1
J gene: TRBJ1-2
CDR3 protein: CSVERDRDGYGYTF

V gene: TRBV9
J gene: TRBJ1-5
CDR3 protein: CASSGEYSNQPQHF

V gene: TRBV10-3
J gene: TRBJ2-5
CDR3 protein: CAIGNQAGGRETQYF

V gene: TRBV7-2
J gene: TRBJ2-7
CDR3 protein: CASSLGAEQYF

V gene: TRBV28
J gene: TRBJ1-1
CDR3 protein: CASSFNRLEAFF

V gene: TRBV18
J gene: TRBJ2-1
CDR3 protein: CASSGEGQRAYNEQFF

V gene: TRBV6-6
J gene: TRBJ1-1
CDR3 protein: CASSYSFGGGTEAFF

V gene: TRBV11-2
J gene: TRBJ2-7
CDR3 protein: CASSLEAGYYEQYF

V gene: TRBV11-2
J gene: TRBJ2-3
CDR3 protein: CASSSYKRDHTDTQYF

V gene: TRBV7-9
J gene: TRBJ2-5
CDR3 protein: CASSFLDRGLETQYF

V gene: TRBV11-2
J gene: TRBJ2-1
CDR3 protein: CASSLTRYNEQFF

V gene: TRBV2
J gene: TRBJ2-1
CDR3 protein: CASSGPLAGGPGNEQFF

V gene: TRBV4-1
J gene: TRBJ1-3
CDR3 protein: CASSQYRGAGNTIYF

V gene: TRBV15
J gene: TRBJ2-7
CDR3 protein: CATSRRGADYEQYF

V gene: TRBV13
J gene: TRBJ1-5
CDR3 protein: CASSSGTGRQPQHF

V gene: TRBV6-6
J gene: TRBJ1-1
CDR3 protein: CASSYMGGTEAFF

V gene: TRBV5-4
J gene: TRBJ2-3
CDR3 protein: CATIEQGGSTDTQYF

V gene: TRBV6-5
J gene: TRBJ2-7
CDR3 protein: CASSYSSEAYEQYF

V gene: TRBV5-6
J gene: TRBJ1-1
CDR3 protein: CASSWAMELNTEAFF

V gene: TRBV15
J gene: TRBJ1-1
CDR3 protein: CATSAGTTEAFF

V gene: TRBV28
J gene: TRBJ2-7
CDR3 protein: CASSTQIDYEQYF

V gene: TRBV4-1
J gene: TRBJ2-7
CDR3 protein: CASSQDVSYEQYF

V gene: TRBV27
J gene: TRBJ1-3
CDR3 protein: CASSFRQGSGNTIYF

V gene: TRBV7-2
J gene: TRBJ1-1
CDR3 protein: CASSLRQVEAFF

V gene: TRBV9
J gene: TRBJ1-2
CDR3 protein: CASSVDRSSGYGYTF

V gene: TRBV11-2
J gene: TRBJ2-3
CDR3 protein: CASSLYTDTQYF

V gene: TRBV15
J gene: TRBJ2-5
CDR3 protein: CATSRYSGRARETQYF

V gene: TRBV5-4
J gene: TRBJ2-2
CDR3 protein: CASSSWGGPRQSGELFF

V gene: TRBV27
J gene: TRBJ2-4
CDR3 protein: CASSWGEGNIQYF

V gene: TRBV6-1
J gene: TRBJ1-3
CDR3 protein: CATTGQDSGNTIYF

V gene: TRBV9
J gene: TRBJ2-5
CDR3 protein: CASSVRTGQETQYF

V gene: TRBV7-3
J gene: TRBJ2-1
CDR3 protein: CASSFAGGDEQFF

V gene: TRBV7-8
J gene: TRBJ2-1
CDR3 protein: CASKMGLAGAGNEQFF

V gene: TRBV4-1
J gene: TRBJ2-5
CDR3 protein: CASSQYDTYQETQYF

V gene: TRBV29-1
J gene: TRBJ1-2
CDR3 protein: CSVAETGGPGYGYTF

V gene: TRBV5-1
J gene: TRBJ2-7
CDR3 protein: CASSLDVAGAYEQYF

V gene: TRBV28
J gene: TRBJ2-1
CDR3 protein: CASRPQVRLAGGRGYNEQFF

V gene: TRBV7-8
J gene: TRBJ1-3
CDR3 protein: CASSPWASGSDTIYF

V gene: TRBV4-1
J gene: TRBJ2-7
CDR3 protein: CASSQDRLISYEQYF

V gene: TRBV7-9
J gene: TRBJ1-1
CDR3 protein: CASSLGRQRNTEAFF

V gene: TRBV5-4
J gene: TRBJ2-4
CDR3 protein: CASSSRENIQYF

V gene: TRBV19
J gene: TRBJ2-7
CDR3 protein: CASSIDDRGRQYF

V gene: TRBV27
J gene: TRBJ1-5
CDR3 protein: CASSPARRNQPQHF